Following are 27 T cell receptor beta chains from one sample sequenced in a study of blood T cells in healthy people across ages. Alongside a J-beta primer mix, a sample-barcoded 5' primer served in a second PCR lasting about 7 to 12 cycles. In TCRdb, the 5' RACE reads were re-called with MiXCR into one record per CDR3 protein. Altogether roughly 800,000 distinct CDR3 sequences are present, about 53% being singletons, with the ten largest covering roughly 40%. The sequenced sample was blood. These receptor sequences come from a man older than 75 in good health.

Only a few counts were recorded for this clonotype. This chain links TRBV27 with TRBJ2-1; D may be TRBD1 or TRBD2 (6 bases each). The CDR3 loop spans 15 amino acids. V lost 6 bases to trimming and J lost 4 bases, with 16 bases between them. Germline V CDR1 and CDR2: MNHEY, SMNVEV (reference sequence). The CDR3: CASRGGLAGYNEQFF. In nucleotides, the CDR3 is TGTGCCAGCAGAGGGGGGCTAGCCGGGTACAATGAGCAGTTCTTC.

This clonotype turned up a few times. V gene TRBV3-1 combines with J gene TRBJ2-1; 7 bases are shared with TRBD2. The CDR3 runs 15 residues. With V trimmed by 4 bases and J by 1 base, 4 bases remained unmatched. CDR1 is LGHDT and CDR2 is YNNKEL in the germline V gene (reference sequence). This CDR3 is CASSRSGRSYNEQFF. The CDR3 coding sequence is TGTGCCAGCAGCCGGTCCGGGAGGTCCTACAATGAGCAGTTCTTC.

Note on this clonotype: At one end, the junction sequence differs from germline, possibly due to a read error. The chain has TRBV29-1 and TRBJ2-3; D is perhaps TRBD2 (5 bases). The CDR3 sequence is 12 residues long. Germline CDR1 SQVTM, CDR2 ANQGSEA. CDR3 DNA: TGCAGCGTCGAAGAGGGTGTAGATACGCAGTATTTT. Its translation is CSVEEGVDTQYF.

This chain connects TRBV7-9 to TRBJ2-4; tentatively, D is TRBD2 (5 bases). The J call may be faulty, since TRBJ2-5 better matches the DNA end. This CDR3 has 14 amino acids. CDR1 SEHNR and CDR2 FQNEAQ come from the germline V gene (reference sequence). The CDR3 DNA is TGTGCCAGCAGCTGGGAGCTCGGGCTAGAGACCCAGTACTTC. It yields the protein CASSWELGLETQYF.

The chain links TRBV11-2 to TRBJ1-1, with unresolved D. Germline CDR1 and CDR2: SGHAT and FQNNGV. The CDR3 spans 15 residues. The germline V and J ends were trimmed by 0 bases and 1 base, with 9 bases remaining between them. CDR3 DNA: TGTGCCAGCAGCTTAGAAGCGGGCCCGAACACTGAAGCTTTCTTT. Protein sequence: CASSLEAGPNTEAFF.

This CDR3 reads CAISESGGTGELFF. CDR3 nucleotides: TGTGCCATCAGTGAGTCGGGGGGCACCGGGGAGCTGTTTTTT. J is TRBJ2-2 and V is TRBV10-3; a weak D match, TRBD2 (6 bases). This CDR3 has 14 residues. Germline CDR1 ENHRY, CDR2 SYGVKD. Trimming pared 0 bases from V and 4 bases from J, leaving 6 bases between.

There are a few counts of this clonotype. This chain uses TRBV18 with TRBJ2-6; TRBD1 might be the D (6 bases). Germline CDR1 and CDR2: KGHSH and LQKENI. The CDR3 contains 16 residues. V lost 3 bases to trimming and J lost 5 bases, with 14 bases between them. Written as DNA, the CDR3 is TGTGCCAGCTCACCCCGGACAGCCATATGGGCCAACGTCCTGACTTTC. It specifies CASSPRTAIWANVLTF. Full variable domain (outside the CDR3, taken from reference TRBV18 and TRBJ2-6): NAGVMQNPRHLVRRRGQEARLRCSPMKGHSHVYWYRQLPEEGLKFMVYLQKENIIDESGMPKERFSAEFPKEGPSILRIQQVVRGDSAAYFCASSPRTAIWANVLTFGAGSRLTVL.

The CDR3 reads CASSPSSGGGDEQFF. The CDR3, as DNA: TGCGCCAGCTCTCCCAGTAGCGGGGGTGGCGATGAGCAGTTCTTC. The chain combines TRBV5-1 with TRBJ2-1; the match to TRBD2 covers 9 bases. Germline CDR1 SGHRS, CDR2 YFSETQ. The CDR3 totals 15 residues. V shed 7 bases and J 8 bases; nucleotides not matched to a gene: 13.

This clonotype was counted only a few times. The chain joins TRBV12-3 or TRBV12-4 to TRBJ2-7; D possibly uses TRBD1 or TRBD2 (5 bases each). This CDR3 is 14 amino acids long. The V gene lost 7 bases and the J gene lost 5 bases, with 18 bases spanning the gap. The CDR3 spells CASTETGPWDEQYF. In nucleotides, the CDR3 is TGTGCCAGCACCGAGACGGGACCCTGGGACGAGCAGTACTTC.

The chain recombines TRBV6-2 or TRBV6-3 with TRBJ2-7, with 7 bases matching TRBD2. CDR3 length equals 14 residues. V gave up 9 bases and J gave up 5 bases; unmatched junction bases: 13. Germline loops: CDR1 MNHEY, CDR2 SVGEGT. The CDR3 region has the DNA TGTGCCAGTTCTGGTCGGACTAGAAGGGACGAGCAGTACTTC. Encoded protein: CASSGRTRRDEQYF.

This clonotype was observed a handful of times. The chain employs TRBV24-1 and TRBJ2-1, with unresolved D. This CDR3 contains 16 residues. Per the germline V gene, CDR1 is KGHDR and CDR2 is SFDVKD. V gave up 4 bases and J gave up 7 bases, with 19 bases separating them. CDR3 sequence: CATSDGRLPLRNEQFF. The CDR3 nucleotides are TGTGCCACCAGTGACGGTAGACTGCCCCTGAGAAATGAGCAGTTCTTC.

The chain is built from TRBV20-1 and TRBJ2-7; 8 bases agree with TRBD2. V gave up 0 bases and J gave up 5 bases; unmatched junction bases: 3. The germline gives CDR1 DFQATT, CDR2 SNEGSKA (reference sequence). The CDR3 loop spans 13 amino acids. The CDR3 is CSARDGGRNEQYF. The CDR3 nucleotides are TGCAGTGCTAGAGATGGCGGGAGGAACGAGCAGTACTTC.

As DNA, the CDR3 is TGTGCCTGGGGGACAGCTAAGAATTCACCCCTCCACTTT. Translation: CAWGTAKNSPLHF. The chain links TRBV30 to TRBJ1-6, with 7 bases lining up with TRBD1. CDR1 and CDR2 (germline): GTSNPN, SVGIG (reference sequence). Trimming removed 5 bases from V and 7 bases from J; junction bases left unmatched: 5. The CDR3 has 13 residues. Looking up the rest from reference TRBV30 and TRBJ1-6 gives the full variable domain: SQTIHQWPATLVQPVGSPLSLECTVEGTSNPNLYWYRQAAGRGLQLLFYSVGIGQISSEVPQNLSASRPQDRQFILSSKKLLLSDSGFYLCAWGTAKNSPLHFGNGTRLTVT.

The chain combines TRBV29-1 with TRBJ2-2; D is undetermined. Germline CDR1 and CDR2: SQVTM and ANQGSEA. The V end lost 4 bases, the J end lost 3 bases, and 9 bases lay between the germline ends. The CDR3 sequence is 13 residues long. The CDR3 loop is CSVAVYDTGELFF. The DNA of the CDR3 is TGCAGCGTTGCGGTATATGACACCGGGGAGCTGTTTTTT.

The CDR3: CSARGPTSGAYNEQFF. In DNA, the CDR3 is TGCAGTGCTAGAGGGCCGACTAGCGGAGCCTACAATGAGCAGTTCTTC. The chain carries TRBV20-1 and TRBJ2-1; 9 nucleotides align to TRBD2. J gave up 2 bases and V 1 base, and 6 bases lay outside the gene matches. The CDR3 extends over 16 amino acids. CDR1 and CDR2 from the germline V gene are DFQATT and SNEGSKA (reference sequence).

This sequence joins TRBV25-1 and TRBJ1-2; a possible D gene is TRBD1 (5 bases). The V end was cut by 3 bases, the J end by 6 bases, with 23 bases between. CDR1 is MGHDK, CDR2 SYGVNS, per germline. This CDR3 region has 17 residues. The CDR3 sequence is CASSDHSSRSAGNGYTF. CDR3 nucleotide sequence: TGTGCCAGCAGTGACCACAGCTCGAGGTCGGCAGGGAATGGCTACACCTTC.

The chain employs TRBV3-1 and TRBJ2-3; 9 bases match TRBD1. V shed 4 bases and J 14 bases; nucleotides not matched to a gene: 7. The CDR3 extends over 12 amino acids. From germline, CDR1 is LGHDT and CDR2 YNNKEL (reference sequence). The CDR3, as DNA: TGTGCCAGCAGCCCCAGCGGGACAGGGACGTATTTT. Encoded protein: CASSPSGTGTYF.

The CDR3 region is CSVDGGRVGNIQYF. CDR3 nucleotides: TGCAGCGTTGACGGCGGGAGGGTTGGAAACATTCAGTACTTC. This chain uses TRBV29-1 with TRBJ2-4; 9 bases agree with TRBD2. The CDR3 has 14 residues. Germline V gives CDR1 SQVTM, CDR2 ANQGSEA. V was clipped by 3 bases and J by 6 bases; unmatched bases: 6.

This clonotype came up a few times. The J gene is TRBJ2-5, the V gene TRBV9, with D perhaps matching TRBD1 (5 bases). The CDR3 has 15 amino acids. With 0 bases removed from V and 5 bases from J, the gap between germline ends came to 14 bases. Germline V CDR1 and CDR2: SGDLS, YYNGEE. The CDR3 is CASSVGRQRWETQYF. The CDR3 DNA reads as TGTGCCAGCAGCGTAGGAAGACAGCGCTGGGAGACCCAGTACTTC.

The chain employs TRBV6-1 and TRBJ2-4; D may correspond to TRBD1 or TRBD2 (6 bases each). This CDR3 has 14 amino acids. Trimming stripped 3 bases from V and 6 bases from J, with 12 bases between. Germline V lookup: CDR1 MNHNS, CDR2 SASEGT. The CDR3 DNA reads as TGTGCCAGCAGTGACTGGGGGGCGCCAAACATTCAGTACTTC. Translation: CASSDWGAPNIQYF.

This clonotype was counted between two and nine times. This sequence joins TRBV29-1 and TRBJ1-1; D remains ambiguous. The V end was cut by 7 bases, the J end by 1 base, with 16 bases between. CDR1 and CDR2 from the germline V gene are SQVTM and ANQGSEA. This CDR3 is built from 14 residues. The CDR3: CSGTRIQGNTEAFF. Written as DNA, the CDR3 is TGCAGCGGCACTAGGATTCAAGGGAACACTGAAGCTTTCTTT.

This clonotype was detected only a few times. The V and J genes are TRBV3-1 and TRBJ2-5; 11 positions match TRBD2. This CDR3 comprises 18 residues. V was clipped by 0 bases and J by 1 base; unmatched bases: 7. Germline V lookup: CDR1 LGHDT, CDR2 YNNKEL (reference sequence). In nucleotides, the CDR3 is TGTGCCAGCAGCCAAGAGGACGGGACTAGCGGCTTCCAAGAGACCCAGTACTTC. Protein sequence: CASSQEDGTSGFQETQYF.

This chain uses TRBV20-1 with TRBJ2-1; D gene ambiguous. Trimming left V 5 bases short and J 7 bases short, with 6 bases between. Germline values: CDR1 DFQATT, CDR2 SNEGSKA (reference sequence). This CDR3 is built from 10 residues. The CDR3 nucleotides read TGCAGTGCTGGGCGTAATGAGCAGTTCTTC. It codes for CSAGRNEQFF.

This clonotype has just a few counts. The chain links TRBV24-1 to TRBJ1-1, with D possibly matching TRBD1 (6 bases). The CDR3 sequence is 17 residues long. Germline values: CDR1 KGHDR, CDR2 SFDVKD. V was trimmed by 2 bases and J by 4 bases, leaving 19 bases between them. CDR3 loop: CATSDSSLTGQVTEAFF. The CDR3 coding sequence is TGTGCCACCAGTGATTCTTCGTTGACAGGTCAGGTCACTGAAGCTTTCTTT.

The chain employs TRBV5-1 and TRBJ2-7; TRBD2 might be the D (5 bases). In germline, CDR1 is SGHRS, CDR2 YFSETQ. The CDR3 is 16 amino acids. Between the trimmed V and J ends, which lost 0 bases and 0 bases, there was a span of 13 bases. The CDR3 protein is CASSLVAADSSYEQYF. The CDR3 DNA reads TGCGCCAGCAGCTTGGTCGCAGCGGATAGCTCCTACGAGCAGTACTTC.

This clonotype has just a few counts. The chain uses TRBV24-1 and TRBJ2-1; D is unclear. Germline CDR1 reads KGHDR; CDR2 reads SFDVKD. Trimming left V 2 bases short and J 6 bases short, with 19 bases between. The CDR3 length is 17 residues. CDR3 loop: CATSDSHPTVRLNEQFF. CDR3 nucleotide sequence: TGTGCCACCAGTGATTCTCACCCGACTGTCCGCCTCAATGAGCAGTTCTTC.

J is TRBJ2-1 and V is TRBV9; 7 bases are a match to TRBD1. The germline V gene encodes CDR1 SGDLS and CDR2 YYNGEE. Trimming cost V 0 bases and J 5 bases; bases outside gene matches: 5. The CDR3 runs to 15 residues. The CDR3 protein is CASSVGDRFHNEQFF. The CDR3 region has the DNA TGTGCCAGCAGCGTAGGGGACAGATTCCACAATGAGCAGTTCTTC.